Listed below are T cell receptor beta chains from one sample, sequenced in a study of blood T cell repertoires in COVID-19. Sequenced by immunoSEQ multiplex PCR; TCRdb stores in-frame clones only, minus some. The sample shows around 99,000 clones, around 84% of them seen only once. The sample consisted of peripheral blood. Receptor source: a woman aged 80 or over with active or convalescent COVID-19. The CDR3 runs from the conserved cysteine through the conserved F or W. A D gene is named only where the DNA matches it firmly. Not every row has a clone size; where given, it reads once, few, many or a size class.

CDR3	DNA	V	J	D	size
CASSAGTGGMNTEAFF	TGTGCCAGCAGCGCCGGGACAGGGGGAATGAACACTGAAGCTTTCTTT	TRBV3-1/TRBV3-2	TRBJ1-1	TRBD1	.
CAIKGAEETQYF	TGTGCCATCAAGGGAGCCGAAGAGACCCAGTACTTC	TRBV10-3	TRBJ2-5	.	.
CASSQDAGGTTFTQYF	TGTGCCAGCAGCCAAGATGCCGGAGGGACCACCTTTACCCAGTACTTC	TRBV3-1/TRBV3-2	TRBJ2-5	.	few
CASAESTGWYEQYF	TGCGCCAGCGCCGAATCGACAGGGTGGTACGAGCAGTACTTC	TRBV5-1	TRBJ2-7	TRBD1	.
CASSINLEGGQFF	TGTGCCAGTAGTATCAATCTGGAGGGAGGGCAGTTCTTC	TRBV19	TRBJ2-1	.	.
CASSQVVEALGDGYTF	TGTGCCAGCAGCCAAGTTGTAGAAGCTCTTGGTGATGGCTACACCTTC	TRBV3-1/TRBV3-2	TRBJ1-2	.	.
CASSTSGSSTDTQYF	TGTGCCAGCAGTACCAGCGGGTCGAGCACAGATACGCAGTATTTT	TRBV5-4	TRBJ2-3	.	.
CASSSGVEKLFF	TGTGCCAGCAGTTCAGGGGTTGAAAAACTGTTTTTT	TRBV28	TRBJ1-4	.	once
CASSVGVAGADTQYF	TGTGCCAGCAGCGTAGGGGTAGCGGGAGCAGATACGCAGTATTTT	TRBV9	TRBJ2-3	TRBD2	.
CAWRRTGTYYEQYF	TGTGCCTGGAGGCGGACCGGGACTTACTACGAGCAGTACTTC	TRBV30	TRBJ2-7	.	.
CASSRVQGGSETQYF	TGTGCCAGCAGCCGCGTTCAAGGGGGCTCAGAGACCCAGTACTTC	TRBV7-9	TRBJ2-5	TRBD1	once
CAISEGGVRLPEQFF	TGTGCCATCAGTGAGGGCGGGGTCCGGCTTCCTGAGCAGTTCTTC	TRBV10-3	TRBJ2-1	.	.
CASSASSQGQGGYGYTF	TGCGCCAGCAGCGCGTCCTCCCAGGGCCAGGGGGGCTATGGCTACACCTTC	TRBV5-1	TRBJ1-2	TRBD1	.
CATSEGGADNEQFF	TGTGCCACCAGTGAGGGAGGAGCCGACAATGAGCAGTTCTTC	TRBV24-1	TRBJ2-1	.	once
CASTPWTSDETQYF	TGTGCCAGCACCCCTTGGACTAGCGACGAGACCCAGTACTTC	TRBV28	TRBJ2-5	TRBD2	.
CASSPGTGDQPQHF	TGTGCCAGCAGCCCCGGGACAGGGGATCAGCCCCAGCATTTT	TRBV7-9	TRBJ1-5	TRBD1	.
CASSLLGLAGVSEQFF	TGTGCCAGCAGCCTCCTCGGACTAGCGGGAGTAAGTGAGCAGTTCTTC	TRBV7-6	TRBJ2-1	TRBD2	.